The present TCR beta chain was sequenced within a study of blood T cell repertoires in COVID-19. CDR3 size: 15 residues. CDR1 and CDR2 (germline): MNHEY, SVGAGI. V was clipped by 6 bases and J by 4 bases, with 16 bases between them. In the original analysis: By means of reference gene primer amplification, nucleated cell counts were estimated. Clones were sequenced by immunoSEQ multiplex PCR, and TCRdb holds only the in-frame ones, with some missing. V, J and clone size reflect that table, while D and trimming were determined from the DNA. The table lists 100,000 to 150,000 clones, roughly four fifths of them singletons.

The sequence came from a human donor in a cohort sampled during active COVID-19. This chain links TRBV6-5 with TRBJ2-1; D ambiguous. Sequencing was done on a sample of peripheral blood. The CDR3 DNA sequence: TGTGCCAGCAGACGTGGGCCCCAAGAATACAATGAGCAGTTCTTC. Protein: CASRRGPQEYNEQFF.